What follows are 13 T cell receptor beta chains derived from one specimen sequenced in a study of cytomegalovirus exposure and HLA in healthy donors. The PCR used 60 Vbeta and 13 Jbeta primers. Here immunoSEQ multiplex PCR was the method, and the copy in TCRdb shows in-frame clones only, minus some. Of roughly 150,000 clones listed, over 80% are singletons. The source material was PBMCs. The receptors come from a male donor in good health and CMV-seronegative.

This clone was counted a single time. The chain uses TRBV4-1 and TRBJ2-3; 7 nucleotides match TRBD1. CDR1 and CDR2 from the germline V gene are MGHRA and YSYEKL. Trimming cost V 4 bases and J 3 bases; bases outside gene matches: 7. The CDR3 runs to 15 residues. CDR3 in amino acids: CASSPTGAWTDTQYF. The CDR3 DNA reads TGCGCCAGCAGCCCAACAGGGGCTTGGACAGATACGCAGTATTTT.

The chain is built from TRBV29-1 and TRBJ2-1; D is possibly TRBD2 (6 bases). Germline V gene data show CDR1 as SQVTM and CDR2 as ANQGSEA. V was shortened by 5 bases and J by 0 bases, with 8 bases between the two germline ends. CDR3 length: 13 residues. Written as DNA, the CDR3 is TGCAGCGTTTACGGGGGCTCCTACAATGAGCAGTTCTTC. Translated, it gives CSVYGGSYNEQFF.

The V and J genes are TRBV30 and TRBJ1-2; possible D gene TRBD1, 5 bases. V was cut by 1 base and J by 4 bases, with 10 bases left in between. CDR3 length: 13 residues. Germline lookup yields CDR1 GTSNPN and CDR2 SVGIG (reference sequence). CDR3 sequence reads: CAWSEQGVYGYTF. The CDR3 region has the DNA TGTGCCTGGAGTGAGCAGGGCGTCTATGGCTACACCTTC.

In its sample, this clone was seen a few times. The chain is built from TRBV5-1 and TRBJ2-1, with D perhaps matching TRBD1 (6 bases). Germline values: CDR1 SGHRS, CDR2 YFSETQ. This CDR3 region has 15 residues. V lost 0 bases, J lost 10 bases, and 17 bases lay in between. The CDR3 loop reads CASSLGQVRAREQFF. For the CDR3, the DNA is TGCGCCAGCAGCTTGGGACAGGTCCGGGCCAGGGAGCAGTTCTTC.

The J gene is TRBJ1-5, the V gene TRBV18; D call uncertain. Germline V CDR1 and CDR2: KGHSH, LQKENI. Trimming left V 4 bases short and J 3 bases short, with 10 bases between. The CDR3 is 14 residues long. Here the CDR3 reads CASSQGLNNQPQHF. For the CDR3, the DNA is TGTGCCAGCTCACAAGGACTAAACAATCAGCCCCAGCATTTT.

This clone has just a few counts. The J gene is TRBJ2-1, the V gene TRBV5-4, with a possible D match to TRBD2 (6 bases). Germline V lookup: CDR1 SGHNT, CDR2 YYREEE (reference sequence). The CDR3 is 15 residues long. Trimming stripped 3 bases from V and 7 bases from J, with 17 bases between. CDR3 protein: CASSSSGRNWNEQFF. DNA for the CDR3: TGTGCCAGCAGCTCCAGCGGGCGAAACTGGAATGAGCAGTTCTTC.

The chain combines TRBV7-2 with TRBJ1-2; D may be TRBD1 (6 bases). The CDR3 contains 16 residues. Germline CDR1 is SGHTA and CDR2 is FQGNSA. V was cut by 3 bases and J by 5 bases, with 19 bases left in between. CDR3 region: CASSFSDSSIPYGYTF. In DNA form, the CDR3 reads TGTGCCAGCAGCTTTTCGGACAGCTCGATTCCTTATGGCTACACCTTC. Full variable domain (missing parts from reference TRBV7-2 and TRBJ1-2): GAGVSQSPSNKVTEKGKDVELRCDPISGHTALYWYRQSLGQGLEFLIYFQGNSAPDKSGLPSDRFSAERTGGSVSTLTIQRTQQEDSAVYLCASSFSDSSIPYGYTFGSGTRLTVV.

For this clone: The junction departs from the called germline gene at one end, perhaps through a read error. V gene TRBV10-2 combines with J gene TRBJ1-1; tentatively, D is TRBD1 (5 bases). CDR3 length: 16 amino acids. Germline assignment: CDR1 WSHSY and CDR2 SAAADI. CDR3 amino acids: CASSGGESTGNTEAFF. The DNA for the CDR3 is TGCGCCAGTAGTGGCGGGGAGAGTACAGGGAACACTGAAGCTTTCTTT.

The chain combines TRBV6-6 with TRBJ1-5; TRBD1 matches at 11 bases. The germline V gene has CDR1 MNHNY and CDR2 SVGAGI (reference sequence). The CDR3 spans 15 residues. The V segment lost 5 bases and the J segment 10 bases; nucleotides outside the gene matches: 10. CDR3 DNA sequence: TGTGCCAGCAGTCAGCCCGGGACAGGGGGTGAACCCCAGCATTTT. It translates to CASSQPGTGGEPQHF.

V and J are TRBV4-1 and TRBJ2-7, with TRBD2 matching 16 bases. Germline V gene data show CDR1 as MGHRA and CDR2 as YSYEKL. V dropped 0 bases and J dropped 2; count of bases not matched to a gene: 10. The CDR3 is 20 amino acids. The CDR3 sequence is CASSQDVSGTSGGVTYEQYF. CDR3 nucleotides: TGCGCCAGCAGCCAAGACGTTTCCGGGACTAGCGGGGGGGTAACCTACGAGCAGTACTTC.

The chain employs TRBV10-3 and TRBJ1-4, with D unresolved. Between the trimmed V and J ends, which lost 6 bases and 6 bases, there was a span of 11 bases. The CDR3 has 13 amino acids. Germline-derived CDR1 and CDR2 are ENHRY and SYGVKD. The DNA of the CDR3 is TGTGCCATCAGCGGGTACCGGGATGAAAAACTGTTTTTT. It specifies CAISGYRDEKLFF.

The chain is built from TRBV5-1 and TRBJ2-7; the D gene is possibly TRBD2 (7 bases). Germline V gives CDR1 SGHRS, CDR2 YFSETQ. V dropped 6 bases and J dropped 4 bases, with 29 bases sitting between them. This CDR3 comprises 18 residues. The CDR3 coding sequence is TGCGCCAGCACCATAGGTCGGGCGGGGGCCCTACCATCTTACGAGCAGTACTTC. Translated: CASTIGRAGALPSYEQYF. The full variable domain, in which reference TRBV5-1 and TRBJ2-7 provide the parts outside the CDR3, is KAGVTQTPRYLIKTRGQQVTLSCSPISGHRSVSWYQQTPGQGLQFLFEYFSETQRNKGNFPGRFSGRQFSNSRSEMNVSTLELGDSALYLCASTIGRAGALPSYEQYFGPGTRLTVT.

The chain links TRBV13 to TRBJ1-2, with 7 bases fitting TRBD1. Looked up from germline, CDR1 is PRHDT and CDR2 is FYEKMQ (reference sequence). J gave up 4 bases and V 5 bases, and 4 bases lay outside the gene matches. The CDR3 is made up of 13 amino acids. The CDR3 DNA is TGTGCCAGCAGCCTGGACAGGAGCTATGGCTACACCTTC. It translates to CASSLDRSYGYTF.